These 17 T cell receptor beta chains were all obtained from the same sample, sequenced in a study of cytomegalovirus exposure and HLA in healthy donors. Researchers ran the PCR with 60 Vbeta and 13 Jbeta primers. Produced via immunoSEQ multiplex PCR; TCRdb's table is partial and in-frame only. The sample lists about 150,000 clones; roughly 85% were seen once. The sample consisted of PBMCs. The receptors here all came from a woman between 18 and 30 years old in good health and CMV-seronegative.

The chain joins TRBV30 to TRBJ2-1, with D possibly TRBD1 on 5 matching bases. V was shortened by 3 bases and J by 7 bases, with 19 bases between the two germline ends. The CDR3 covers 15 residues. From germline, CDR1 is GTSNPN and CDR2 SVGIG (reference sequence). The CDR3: CAWSDSRVLRNEQFF. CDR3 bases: TGTGCCTGGAGCGACAGTAGAGTCTTGCGGAATGAGCAGTTCTTC.

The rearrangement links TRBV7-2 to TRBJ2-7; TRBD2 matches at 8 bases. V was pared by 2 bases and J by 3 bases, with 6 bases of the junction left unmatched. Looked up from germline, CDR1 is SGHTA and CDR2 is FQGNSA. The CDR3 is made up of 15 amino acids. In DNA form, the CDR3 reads TGTGCCAGCAGCTTACGAGCGGGAGTGTACTACGAGCAGTACTTC. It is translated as CASSLRAGVYYEQYF.

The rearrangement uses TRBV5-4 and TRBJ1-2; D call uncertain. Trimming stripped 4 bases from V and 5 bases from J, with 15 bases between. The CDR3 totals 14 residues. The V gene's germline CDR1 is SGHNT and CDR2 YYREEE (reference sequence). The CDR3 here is CASSHRRDSYGYTF. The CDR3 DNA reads TGTGCCAGCAGCCACCGGCGGGATTCTTATGGCTACACCTTC.

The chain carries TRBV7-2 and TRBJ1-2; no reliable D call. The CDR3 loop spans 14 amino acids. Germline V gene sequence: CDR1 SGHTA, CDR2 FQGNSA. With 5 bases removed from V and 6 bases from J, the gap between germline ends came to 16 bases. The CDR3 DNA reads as TGTGCCAGCAGCGCCCGGATTGTGCGGGATGGCTACACCTTC. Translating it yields CASSARIVRDGYTF.

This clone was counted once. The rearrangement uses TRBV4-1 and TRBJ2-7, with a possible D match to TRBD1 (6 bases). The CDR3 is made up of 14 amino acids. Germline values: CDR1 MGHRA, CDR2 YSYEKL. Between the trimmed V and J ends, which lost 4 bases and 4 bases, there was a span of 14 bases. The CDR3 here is CASSREEQGYEQYF. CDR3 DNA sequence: TGCGCCAGCAGCCGGGAAGAACAGGGATACGAGCAGTACTTC.

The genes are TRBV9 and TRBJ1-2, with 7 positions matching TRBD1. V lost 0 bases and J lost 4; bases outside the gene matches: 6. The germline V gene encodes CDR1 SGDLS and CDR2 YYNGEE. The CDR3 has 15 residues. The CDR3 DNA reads TGTGCCAGCAGCGTAGCTAGCAGGGACAGCTATGGCTACACCTTC. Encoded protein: CASSVASRDSYGYTF.

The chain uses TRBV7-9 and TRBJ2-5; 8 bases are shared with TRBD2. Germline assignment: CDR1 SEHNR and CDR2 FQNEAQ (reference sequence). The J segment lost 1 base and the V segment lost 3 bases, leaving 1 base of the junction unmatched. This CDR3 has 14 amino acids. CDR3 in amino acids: CASSFGLAQETQYF. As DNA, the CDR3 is TGTGCCAGCAGCTTCGGACTAGCCCAAGAGACCCAGTACTTC.

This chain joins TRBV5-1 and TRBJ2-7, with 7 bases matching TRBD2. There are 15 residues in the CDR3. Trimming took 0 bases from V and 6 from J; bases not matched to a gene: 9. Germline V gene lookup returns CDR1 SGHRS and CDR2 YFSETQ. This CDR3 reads CASSLGPSGQGEQYF. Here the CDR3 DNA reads TGCGCCAGCAGCTTGGGTCCTAGCGGTCAGGGCGAGCAGTACTTC.

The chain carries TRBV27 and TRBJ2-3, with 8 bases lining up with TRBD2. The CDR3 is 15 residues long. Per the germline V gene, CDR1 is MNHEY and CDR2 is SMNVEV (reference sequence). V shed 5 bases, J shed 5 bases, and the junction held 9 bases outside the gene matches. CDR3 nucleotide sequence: TGTGCCAGCAGTCTAATAGCGGGGACGGGAGATACGCAGTATTTT. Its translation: CASSLIAGTGDTQYF.

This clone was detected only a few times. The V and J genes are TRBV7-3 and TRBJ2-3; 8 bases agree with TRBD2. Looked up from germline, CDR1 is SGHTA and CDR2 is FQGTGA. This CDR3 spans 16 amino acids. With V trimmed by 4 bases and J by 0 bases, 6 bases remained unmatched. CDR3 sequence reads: CASSSGLAPSTDTQYF. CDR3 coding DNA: TGTGCCAGCAGCTCCGGACTAGCACCTAGCACAGATACGCAGTATTTT.

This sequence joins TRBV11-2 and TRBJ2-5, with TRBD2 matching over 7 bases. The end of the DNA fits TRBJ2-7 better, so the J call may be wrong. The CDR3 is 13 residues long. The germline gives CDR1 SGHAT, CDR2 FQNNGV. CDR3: CASSLGGGYEQYF. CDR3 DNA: TGTGCCAGCAGCTTAGGGGGGGGGTACGAGCAGTACTTC.

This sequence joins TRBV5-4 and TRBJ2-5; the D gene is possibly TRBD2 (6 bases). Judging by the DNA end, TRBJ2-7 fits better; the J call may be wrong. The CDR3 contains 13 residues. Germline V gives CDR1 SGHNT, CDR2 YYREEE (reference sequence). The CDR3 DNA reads TGTGCCAGCAGACGGGACTTCTCCTACGAGCAGTACTTC. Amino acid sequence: CASRRDFSYEQYF.

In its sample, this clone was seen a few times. This CDR3 is CATRPGGTETQYF. The CDR3 DNA sequence: TGTGCCACCCGGCCCGGGGGGACGGAGACCCAGTACTTC. The chain links TRBV15 to TRBJ2-5, with 7 positions matching TRBD2. Germline CDR1 LNHNV, CDR2 YYDKDF (reference sequence). Trimming cost V 8 bases and J 5 bases; bases outside gene matches: 8. The CDR3 runs to 13 residues.

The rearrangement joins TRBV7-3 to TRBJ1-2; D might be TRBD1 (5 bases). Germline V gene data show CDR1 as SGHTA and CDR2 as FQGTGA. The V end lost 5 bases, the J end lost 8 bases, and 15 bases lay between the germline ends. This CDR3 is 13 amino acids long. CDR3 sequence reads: CASSPGGGIGYTF. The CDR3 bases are TGTGCCAGCAGCCCCGGGGGAGGGATCGGCTACACCTTC.

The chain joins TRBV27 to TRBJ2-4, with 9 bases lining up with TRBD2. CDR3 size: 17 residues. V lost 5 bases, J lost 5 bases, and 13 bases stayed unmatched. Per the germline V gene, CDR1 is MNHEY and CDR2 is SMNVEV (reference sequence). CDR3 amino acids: CASSPPLAGVMENIQYF. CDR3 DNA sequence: TGTGCCAGCAGTCCTCCACTAGCGGGTGTAATGGAAAACATTCAGTACTTC.

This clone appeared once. The DNA for the CDR3 is TGCAGTGCTAGTCGGGAGGAGCAGTACTTC. Its protein product is CSASREEQYF. The rearrangement links TRBV20-1 to TRBJ2-7; TRBD2 is a possible D gene (6 bases). Germline CDR1 reads DFQATT; CDR2 reads SNEGSKA (reference sequence). V shed 3 bases and J shed 7 bases, with 7 bases lying between them. The CDR3 is 10 residues long.

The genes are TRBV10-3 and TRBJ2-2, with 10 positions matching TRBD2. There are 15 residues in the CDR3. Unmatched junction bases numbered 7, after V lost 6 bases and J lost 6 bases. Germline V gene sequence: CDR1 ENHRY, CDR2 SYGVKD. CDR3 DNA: TGTGCCATCAGAGGTCTAGCGGGAGCGGCCGGGGAGCTGTTTTTT. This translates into CAIRGLAGAAGELFF.